Below, 11 T cell receptor beta chains from the same sample are listed, as sequenced in a study of blood T cell repertoires in COVID-19. Method: immunoSEQ multiplex PCR; TCRdb's copy keeps in-frame clones and lacks some. Here the sample spans around 150,000 clones, around 84% being singletons. The sequenced sample consisted of peripheral blood. The receptors originated from a woman in her sixties or seventies with COVID-19, enrolled during active disease.

Only a few counts were recorded for this clone. V is TRBV9 and J is TRBJ2-5, with TRBD2 as a possible D gene (5 bases). Germline values: CDR1 SGDLS, CDR2 YYNGEE. CDR3 length equals 13 residues. Trimming took 3 bases from V and 4 from J, leaving 10 bases between them. CDR3 sequence reads: CASSGGFSETQYF. The DNA of the CDR3 is TGTGCCAGCAGCGGAGGGTTCTCAGAGACCCAGTACTTC.

The rearrangement joins TRBV7-8 to TRBJ2-2; TRBD2 matches at 15 bases. Germline V gene data show CDR1 as SGHVS and CDR2 as FQNEAQ. The ends lost 2 bases at V and 5 bases at J; junction bases unmatched: 3. The CDR3 totals 17 residues. DNA of the CDR3: TGTGCCAGCAGCTTACTGGGACTAGCGGGAGGTACCGGGGAGCTGTTTTTT. Its protein is CASSLLGLAGGTGELFF.

This clone occurred once. The rearrangement links TRBV14 to TRBJ1-2, with D perhaps matching TRBD1 (5 bases). With 1 base removed from V and 7 bases from J, the gap between germline ends came to 19 bases. This CDR3 is built from 16 residues. Looked up from germline, CDR1 is SGHDN and CDR2 is FVKESK. The DNA for the CDR3 is TGTGCCAGCAGCCAAGTCGGAGGGCGGGGGGGATTTGGCTACACCTTC. Translating gives CASSQVGGRGGFGYTF.

This chain uses TRBV19 with TRBJ2-1; TRBD1 aligns across 10 bases. The CDR3 sequence is 16 residues long. The V gene's germline CDR1 is LNHDA and CDR2 SQIVND (reference sequence). The V gene end was trimmed by 6 bases and the J gene end by 7 bases; junction bases not matched to a gene: 12. For the CDR3, the DNA is TGTGCCAGTAGAAAAGATCGGGGACAGGGGACTAATGAGCAGTTCTTC. Protein: CASRKDRGQGTNEQFF.

The CDR3 region is CASSPLRGSGANVLTF. In DNA, the CDR3 is TGTGCCAGCAGCCCTCTCCGGGGGTCCGGGGCCAACGTCCTGACTTTC. The chain employs TRBV5-5 and TRBJ2-6; D might be TRBD2 (6 bases). V was clipped by 4 bases and J by 4 bases, with 15 bases between them. This CDR3 comprises 16 residues. Germline V gene data show CDR1 as SGHKS and CDR2 as YYEKEE (reference sequence).

V is TRBV7-3 and J is TRBJ2-1, with TRBD2 identical over 7 bases. Germline trimming cut 5 bases from V and 0 bases from J; bases unmatched to any gene: 7. The CDR3 is made up of 16 amino acids. CDR1 is SGHTA and CDR2 is FQGTGA in the germline V gene. The CDR3 region is CASSTRRGSSYNEQFF. Here the CDR3 DNA reads TGTGCCAGCAGCACCCGGCGGGGGAGCTCCTACAATGAGCAGTTCTTC.

The chain couples TRBV7-8 to TRBJ2-2; possible D gene TRBD1, 5 bases. Trimming stripped 5 bases from V and 4 bases from J, with 14 bases between. Germline V lookup: CDR1 SGHVS, CDR2 FQNEAQ. The CDR3 extends over 15 amino acids. The CDR3 DNA reads TGTGCCAGCAGCCCCAGGGCGACTGTCACCGGGGAGCTGTTTTTT. It codes for CASSPRATVTGELFF.

The chain couples TRBV10-3 to TRBJ1-2; D is unresolved. CDR3 length equals 15 residues. Germline lookup yields CDR1 ENHRY and CDR2 SYGVKD. Trimming removed 3 bases at V and 0 bases at J, with 11 bases between. CDR3 nucleotides: TGTGCCATCAGTGAAGGTAGCCGTTCTAACTATGGCTACACCTTC. Its translation is CAISEGSRSNYGYTF.

This clone was detected only a few times. The sample has other DNA sequences that encode this CDR3 too. CDR3: CASSHDRDYEQYV. The CDR3 DNA sequence: TGTGCCAGCAGCCATGACAGGGACTACGAGCAGTACGTC. The V gene is TRBV5-8, the J gene TRBJ2-7; TRBD1 aligns across 7 bases. The V segment lost 4 bases and the J segment 3 bases; nucleotides outside the gene matches: 4. This CDR3 is built from 13 residues. CDR1 and CDR2 from the germline V gene are SGHTS and YDEGEE.

This chain joins TRBV5-5 and TRBJ1-1, with a tentative D call TRBD1 (5 bases). CDR1 and CDR2 from the germline V gene are SGHKS and YYEKEE (reference sequence). Trimming stripped 5 bases from V and 6 bases from J, with 23 bases between. This CDR3 has 16 residues. The DNA for the CDR3 is TGTGCCAGCAGTCCCTTATCGACAGACCTCCGGGCTGAAGCTTTCTTT. Its translation is CASSPLSTDLRAEAFF.

The CDR3 protein is CASSRPGTDQPQHF. The CDR3 DNA is TGTGCCAGCAGCCGTCCCGGGACAGATCAGCCCCAGCATTTT. The rearrangement uses TRBV7-2 and TRBJ1-5, with 7 bases lining up with TRBD1. The CDR3 runs to 14 residues. Trimming cost V 5 bases and J 5 bases; bases outside gene matches: 6. The V gene's germline CDR1 is SGHTA and CDR2 FQGNSA.